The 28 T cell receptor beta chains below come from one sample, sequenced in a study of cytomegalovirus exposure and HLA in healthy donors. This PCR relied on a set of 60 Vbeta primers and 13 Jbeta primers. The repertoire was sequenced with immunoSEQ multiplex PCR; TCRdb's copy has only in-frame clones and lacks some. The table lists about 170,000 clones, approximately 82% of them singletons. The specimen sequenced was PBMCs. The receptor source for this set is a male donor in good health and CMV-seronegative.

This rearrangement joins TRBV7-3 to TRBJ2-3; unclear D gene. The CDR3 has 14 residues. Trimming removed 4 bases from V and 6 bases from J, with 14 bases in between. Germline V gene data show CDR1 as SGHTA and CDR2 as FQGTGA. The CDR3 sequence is CASSSPGLLDTQYF. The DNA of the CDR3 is TGTGCCAGCAGCTCCCCGGGTTTATTGGATACGCAGTATTTT.

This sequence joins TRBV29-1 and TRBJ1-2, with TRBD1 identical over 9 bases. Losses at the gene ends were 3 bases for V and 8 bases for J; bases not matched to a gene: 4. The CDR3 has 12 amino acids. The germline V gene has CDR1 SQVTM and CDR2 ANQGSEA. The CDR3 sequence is CSVEGDREGYTF. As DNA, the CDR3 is TGCAGCGTTGAGGGGGACAGGGAAGGCTACACCTTC.

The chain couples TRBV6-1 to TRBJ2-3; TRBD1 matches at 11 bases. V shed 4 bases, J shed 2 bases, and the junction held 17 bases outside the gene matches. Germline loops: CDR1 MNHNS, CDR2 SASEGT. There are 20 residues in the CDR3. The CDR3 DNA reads TGTGCCAGCAGTGTTACAACAGTCTATGGGACAGGGGGTCTCACAGATACGCAGTATTTT. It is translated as CASSVTTVYGTGGLTDTQYF.

CDR3 region: CASSQTPGGPFNQLNTEAFF. The CDR3 coding sequence is TGCGCCAGCAGTCAAACGCCCGGCGGCCCTTTTAACCAACTGAACACTGAAGCTTTCTTT. The chain links TRBV23-1 to TRBJ1-1; no clear D. TRBV23-1 is designated an ORF whose function remains uncertain. This CDR3 is 20 amino acids long. The V gene lost 2 bases and the J gene lost 0 bases, with 25 bases spanning the gap.

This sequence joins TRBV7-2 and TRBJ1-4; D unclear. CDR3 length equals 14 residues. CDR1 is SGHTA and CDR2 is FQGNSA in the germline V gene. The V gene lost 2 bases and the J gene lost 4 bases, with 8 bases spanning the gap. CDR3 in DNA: TGTGCCAGCAGCTTAAGTTCCGGTAATGAAAAACTGTTTTTT. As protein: CASSLSSGNEKLFF.

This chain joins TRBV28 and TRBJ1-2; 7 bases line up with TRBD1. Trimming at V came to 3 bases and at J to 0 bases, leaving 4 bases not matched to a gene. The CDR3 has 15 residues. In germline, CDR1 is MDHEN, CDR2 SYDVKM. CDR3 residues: CASSFRDSSNYGYTF. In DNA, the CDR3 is TGTGCCAGCAGTTTTAGGGACAGTTCTAACTATGGCTACACCTTC.

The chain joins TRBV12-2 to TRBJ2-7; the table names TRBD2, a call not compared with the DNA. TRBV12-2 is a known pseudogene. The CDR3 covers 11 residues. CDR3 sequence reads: CASIPNYEQYF. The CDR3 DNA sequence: TGTGCAAGTATACCTAACTACGAGCAGTACTTC.

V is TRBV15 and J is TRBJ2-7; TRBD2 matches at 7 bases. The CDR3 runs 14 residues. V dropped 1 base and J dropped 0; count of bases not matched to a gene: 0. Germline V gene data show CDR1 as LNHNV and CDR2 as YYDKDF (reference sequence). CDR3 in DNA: TGTGCCACCAGCAGAGGCGGGAGCTCCTACGAGCAGTACTTC. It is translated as CATSRGGSSYEQYF.

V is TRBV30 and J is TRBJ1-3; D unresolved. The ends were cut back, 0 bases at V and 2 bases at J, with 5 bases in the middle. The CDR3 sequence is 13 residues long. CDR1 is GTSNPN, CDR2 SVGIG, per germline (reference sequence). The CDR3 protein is CAWSVTTGNTIYF. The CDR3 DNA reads TGTGCCTGGAGTGTGACAACTGGAAACACCATATATTTT.

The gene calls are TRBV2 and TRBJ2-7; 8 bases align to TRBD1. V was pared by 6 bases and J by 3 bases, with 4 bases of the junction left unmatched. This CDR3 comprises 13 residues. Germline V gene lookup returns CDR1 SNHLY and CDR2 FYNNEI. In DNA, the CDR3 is TGTGCCAGCAGAGGGACAGGATTCTACGAGCAGTACTTC. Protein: CASRGTGFYEQYF.

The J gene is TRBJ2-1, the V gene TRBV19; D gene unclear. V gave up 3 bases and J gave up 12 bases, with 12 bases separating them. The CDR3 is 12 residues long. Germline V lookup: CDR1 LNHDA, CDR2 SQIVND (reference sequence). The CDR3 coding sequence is TGTGCCAGTAGTATTGGGCCTTCTGCGCAGTTCTTC. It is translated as CASSIGPSAQFF.

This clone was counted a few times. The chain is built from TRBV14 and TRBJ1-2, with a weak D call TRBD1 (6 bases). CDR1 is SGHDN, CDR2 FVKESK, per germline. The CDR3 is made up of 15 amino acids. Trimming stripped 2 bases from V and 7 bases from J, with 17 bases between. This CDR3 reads CASSQIGRGGFGYTF. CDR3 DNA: TGTGCCAGCAGCCAAATTGGCAGGGGTGGGTTTGGCTACACCTTC.

The CDR3 loop is CASSKDISNQPQHF. The CDR3 nucleotides read TGTGCCAGCAGCAAAGACATAAGCAATCAGCCCCAGCATTTT. This sequence joins TRBV21-1 and TRBJ1-5; TRBD1 is the table's D call and was not checked against the DNA. TRBV21-1 is a known pseudogene. The CDR3 loop spans 14 amino acids.

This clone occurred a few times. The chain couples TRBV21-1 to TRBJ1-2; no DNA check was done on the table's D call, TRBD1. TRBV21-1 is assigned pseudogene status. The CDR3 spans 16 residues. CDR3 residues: CASSKYSDTEPYGYTF. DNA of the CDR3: TGTGCCAGCAGCAAGTACAGTGACACCGAACCCTATGGCTACACCTTC.

The CDR3, as DNA: TGTGCCATCAGCAAGCTAGCGGGAGAGCACGAGCAGTACTTC. Translation gives CAISKLAGEHEQYF. The rearrangement links TRBV10-3 to TRBJ2-7; TRBD2 matches 10 bases. Losses at the gene ends were 6 bases for V and 5 bases for J; bases not matched to a gene: 7. Germline V lookup: CDR1 ENHRY, CDR2 SYGVKD. The CDR3 consists of 14 residues.

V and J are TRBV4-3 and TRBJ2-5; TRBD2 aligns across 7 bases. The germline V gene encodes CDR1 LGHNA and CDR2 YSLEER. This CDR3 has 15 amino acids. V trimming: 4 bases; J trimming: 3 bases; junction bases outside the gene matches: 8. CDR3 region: CASSLNLAGEETQYF. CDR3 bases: TGCGCCAGCAGCCTCAATCTGGCGGGGGAAGAGACCCAGTACTTC.

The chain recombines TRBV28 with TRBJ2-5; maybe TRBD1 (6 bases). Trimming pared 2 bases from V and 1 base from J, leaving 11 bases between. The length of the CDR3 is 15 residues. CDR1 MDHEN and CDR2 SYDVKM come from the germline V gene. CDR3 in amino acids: CASSLGAGAQETQYF. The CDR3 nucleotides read TGTGCCAGCAGTTTAGGGGCAGGGGCCCAAGAGACCCAGTACTTC.

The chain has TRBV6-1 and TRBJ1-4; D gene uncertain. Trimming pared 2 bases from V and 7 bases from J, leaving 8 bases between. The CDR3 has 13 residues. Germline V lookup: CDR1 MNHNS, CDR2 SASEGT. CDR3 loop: CASSERSSEKLFF. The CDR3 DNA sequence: TGTGCCAGCAGTGAACGAAGTAGTGAAAAACTGTTTTTT.

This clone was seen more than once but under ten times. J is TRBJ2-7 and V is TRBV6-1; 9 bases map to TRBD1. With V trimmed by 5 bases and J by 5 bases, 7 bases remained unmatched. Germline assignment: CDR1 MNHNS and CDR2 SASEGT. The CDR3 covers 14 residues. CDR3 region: CASSPGQGGHEQYF. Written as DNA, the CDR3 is TGTGCCAGCAGTCCGGGACAGGGAGGCCACGAGCAGTACTTC.

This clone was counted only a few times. CDR3: CASISGQARPREAFF. In DNA, the CDR3 is TGTGCCAGCATCTCGGGACAGGCGAGGCCACGTGAAGCTTTCTTT. This rearrangement joins TRBV7-9 to TRBJ1-1; 8 nucleotides match TRBD1. Germline CDR1 SEHNR, CDR2 FQNEAQ (reference sequence). V lost 7 bases to trimming and J lost 7 bases; unmatched junction nucleotides: 14. The CDR3 consists of 15 residues.

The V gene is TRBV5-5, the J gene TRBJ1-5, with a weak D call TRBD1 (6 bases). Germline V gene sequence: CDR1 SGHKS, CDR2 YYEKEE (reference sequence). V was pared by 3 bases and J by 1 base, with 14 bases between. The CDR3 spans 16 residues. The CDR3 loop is CASSWVGGESNQPQHF. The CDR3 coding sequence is TGTGCCAGCAGCTGGGTAGGGGGAGAGAGCAATCAGCCCCAGCATTTT.

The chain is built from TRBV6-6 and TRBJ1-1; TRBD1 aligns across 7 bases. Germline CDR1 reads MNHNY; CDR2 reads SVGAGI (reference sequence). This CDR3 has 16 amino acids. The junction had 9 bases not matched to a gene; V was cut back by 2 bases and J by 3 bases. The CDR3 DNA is TGTGCCAGCAGTTACGGTCCCGGGACAGTGGACACTGAAGCTTTCTTT. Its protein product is CASSYGPGTVDTEAFF.

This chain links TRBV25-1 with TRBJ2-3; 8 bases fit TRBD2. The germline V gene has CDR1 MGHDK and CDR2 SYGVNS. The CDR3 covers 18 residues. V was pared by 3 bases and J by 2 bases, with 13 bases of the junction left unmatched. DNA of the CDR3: TGTGCCAGCAGTGAGTTCACTATGGCGGGGGGTCTCACAGATACGCAGTATTTT. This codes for CASSEFTMAGGLTDTQYF.

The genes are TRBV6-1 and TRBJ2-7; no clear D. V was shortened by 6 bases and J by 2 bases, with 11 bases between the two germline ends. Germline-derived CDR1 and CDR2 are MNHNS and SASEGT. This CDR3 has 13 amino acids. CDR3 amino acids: CASSPTVTYEQYF. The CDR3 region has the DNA TGTGCCAGCAGCCCTACGGTGACCTACGAGCAGTACTTC.

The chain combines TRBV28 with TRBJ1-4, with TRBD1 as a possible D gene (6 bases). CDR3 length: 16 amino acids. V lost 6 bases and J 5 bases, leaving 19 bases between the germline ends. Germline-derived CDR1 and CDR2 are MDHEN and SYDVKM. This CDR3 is CASSPNRVGGNEKLFF. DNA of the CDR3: TGTGCCAGCAGCCCGAACAGGGTAGGGGGAAATGAAAAACTGTTTTTT.

The CDR3 DNA sequence: TGCAGCGTTGAAGATGGAGCGCGGACTAGCTCTTCCTACGAGCAGTACTTC. This encodes CSVEDGARTSSSYEQYF. The chain uses TRBV29-1 and TRBJ2-7; 8 bases align to TRBD2. Unmatched junction bases numbered 11, after V lost 0 bases and J lost 1 base. Germline loops: CDR1 SQVTM, CDR2 ANQGSEA. CDR3 length: 17 residues.

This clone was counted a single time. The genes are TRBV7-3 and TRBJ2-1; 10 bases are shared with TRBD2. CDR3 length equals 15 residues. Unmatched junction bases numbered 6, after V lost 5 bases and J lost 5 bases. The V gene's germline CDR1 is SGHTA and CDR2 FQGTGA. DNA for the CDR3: TGTGCCAGCAGCCGTGGACTAGCGGCAAACAATGAGCAGTTCTTC. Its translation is CASSRGLAANNEQFF. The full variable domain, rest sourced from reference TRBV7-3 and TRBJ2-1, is GAGVSQTPSNKVTEKGKYVELRCDPISGHTALYWYRQSLGQGPEFLIYFQGTGAADDSGLPNDRFFAVRPEGSVSTLKIQRTERGDSAVYLCASSRGLAANNEQFFGPGTRLTVL.

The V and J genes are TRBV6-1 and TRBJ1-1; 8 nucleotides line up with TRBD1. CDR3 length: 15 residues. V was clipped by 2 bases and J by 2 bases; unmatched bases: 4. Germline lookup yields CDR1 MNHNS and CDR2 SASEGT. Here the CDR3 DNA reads TGTGCCAGCAGTGAACAGACAGGGGTAAACACTGAAGCTTTCTTT. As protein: CASSEQTGVNTEAFF.